The 19 T cell receptor beta chains below were found in one sample sequenced in a study of a mutant IDH1 vaccine in newly diagnosed glioma. Indicated time point: week 47, end of study. Vaccination used 300 ug of mutant IDH1 20-mer peptide per dose, with topical imiquimod. These TCRs are of unknown antigen specificity. The table came from immunoSEQ multiplex PCR; TCRdb's copy has only in-frame clones and leaves some out. This sample has under 45,000 clones; around 82% occur once, and the top ten carry roughly a sixth. The sample was PBMCs, taken from a glioma patient whose treatment included an IDH1 peptide vaccine. Every receptor here comes from a man aged 18 to 30 with glioma. Some clones in this sample may be carry-over from other donors' samples.

The chain has TRBV5-4 and TRBJ1-1, with 7 bases matching TRBD1. The V and J ends lost 3 bases and 1 base, in that order; junction bases with no gene match: 6. The CDR3 length is 15 residues. Germline CDR1 and CDR2: SGHNT and YYREEE (reference sequence). The CDR3 here is CASSSPTGKNTEAFF. CDR3 nucleotides: TGTGCCAGCAGCTCTCCGACAGGGAAGAACACTGAAGCTTTCTTT.

The chain links TRBV4-2 to TRBJ2-1; either TRBD1 or TRBD2 may supply D (6 bases each). Germline lookup yields CDR1 LGHNA and CDR2 YNFKEQ. Trimming cost V 1 base and J 8 bases, with 9 bases left between them. CDR3 size: 13 residues. The CDR3 DNA sequence: TGTGCCAGCAGCCAAGCGAGGGGGGATGAGCAGTTCTTC. Translating gives CASSQARGDEQFF.

This clone was detected once. The chain uses TRBV19 and TRBJ1-1; D possibly corresponds to TRBD1 (5 bases). V shed 4 bases and J shed 3 bases, with 12 bases lying between them. The CDR3 runs to 14 residues. Germline V gene data show CDR1 as LNHDA and CDR2 as SQIVND (reference sequence). In DNA form, the CDR3 reads TGTGCCAGTAGTAGCCCCGGGACTTACACTGAAGCTTTCTTT. Translated, it gives CASSSPGTYTEAFF.

The rearrangement joins TRBV20-1 to TRBJ1-1, with unresolved D. Germline V gene lookup returns CDR1 DFQATT and CDR2 SNEGSKA (reference sequence). The CDR3 contains 11 residues. Trimming stripped 3 bases from V and 4 bases from J, with 6 bases between. As DNA, the CDR3 is TGCAGTGCTAGTGGCCGCACTGAAGCTTTCTTT. Its protein is CSASGRTEAFF.

This rearrangement joins TRBV7-9 to TRBJ1-4; maybe TRBD1 (5 bases). Looked up from germline, CDR1 is SEHNR and CDR2 is FQNEAQ (reference sequence). CDR3 size: 17 residues. The germline V and J ends were trimmed by 5 bases and 8 bases, with 24 bases remaining between them. Written as DNA, the CDR3 is TGTGCCAGCAGCCCGCCCCAAGGGGTCTCTCATGCGGAAAAACTGTTTTTT. Translated: CASSPPQGVSHAEKLFF.

The chain couples TRBV7-2 to TRBJ1-6; D remains unclear. The ends were cut back, 4 bases at V and 9 bases at J, with 4 bases in the middle. There are 11 residues in the CDR3. Germline CDR1 is SGHTA and CDR2 is FQGNSA. The CDR3 spells CASSSGSPLHF. The CDR3 DNA reads TGTGCCAGCAGCTCGGGTTCACCCCTCCACTTT.

The V call is TRBV5-6, the J call TRBJ2-2, with D hard to call. Germline V gene lookup returns CDR1 SGHDT and CDR2 YYEEEE. V was trimmed by 1 base and J by 2 bases, leaving 9 bases between them. The CDR3 runs to 15 residues. The CDR3, as DNA: TGTGCCAGCAGCTTGTGGCAGGATAACACCGGGGAGCTGTTTTTT. Encoded protein: CASSLWQDNTGELFF.

The chain links TRBV4-3 to TRBJ1-2, with 8 bases that match TRBD1. The CDR3 totals 17 residues. V shed 0 bases, J shed 7 bases, and the junction held 13 bases outside the gene matches. Germline assignment: CDR1 LGHNA and CDR2 YSLEER. CDR3: CASSQEGTGLFSGGYTF. CDR3 nucleotides: TGCGCCAGCAGCCAAGAGGGGACAGGATTGTTTTCAGGTGGCTACACCTTC.

This clone appeared a few times. The rearrangement joins TRBV4-1 to TRBJ1-5; D is ambiguous. In germline, CDR1 is MGHRA, CDR2 YSYEKL. With 0 bases removed from V and 9 bases from J, the gap between germline ends came to 15 bases. The CDR3 totals 15 residues. This CDR3 reads CASSQEDTQVGPQHF. The CDR3 DNA follows: TGCGCCAGCAGCCAAGAAGACACCCAGGTTGGGCCCCAGCATTTT.

The V gene is TRBV5-1, the J gene TRBJ1-3; a possible D gene is TRBD1 (6 bases). V lost 0 bases and J 5 bases, leaving 9 bases between the germline ends. CDR3 length: 14 amino acids. Germline V gene lookup returns CDR1 SGHRS and CDR2 YFSETQ. The CDR3: CASSLGGDRNTIYF. Written as DNA, the CDR3 is TGCGCCAGCAGCTTGGGGGGGGACAGAAACACCATATATTTT.

The chain has TRBV7-9 and TRBJ1-2; D uncertain. From germline, CDR1 is SEHNR and CDR2 FQNEAQ (reference sequence). V was shortened by 0 bases and J by 1 base, with 9 bases between the two germline ends. The CDR3 totals 15 residues. CDR3 sequence (DNA): TGTGCCAGCAGCTTAGCGGTAGGCAGTAACTATGGCTACACCTTC. The encoded protein is CASSLAVGSNYGYTF.

This chain connects TRBV9 to TRBJ1-2, with D possibly matching TRBD1 (5 bases). Trimming stripped 0 bases from V and 4 bases from J, with 7 bases between. From germline, CDR1 is SGDLS and CDR2 YYNGEE. The CDR3 spans 13 residues. CDR3 residues: CASSVGQSYGYTF. The DNA for the CDR3 is TGTGCCAGCAGCGTAGGACAGTCCTATGGCTACACCTTC.

This clone came up once. The gene calls are TRBV12-5 and TRBJ2-3, with TRBD1 identical over 8 bases. CDR3 length equals 15 residues. Germline V lookup: CDR1 LGHNT, CDR2 FRNRAP. V gave up 4 bases and J gave up 6 bases; unmatched junction bases: 9. The CDR3 sequence is CASGSQGASTDTQYF. The CDR3 region has the DNA TGTGCTAGTGGTTCGCAGGGGGCCTCAACGGATACGCAGTATTTT.

J is TRBJ2-7 and V is TRBV5-1, with 12 bases identical to TRBD2. CDR1 is SGHRS and CDR2 is YFSETQ in the germline V gene. The J segment lost 3 bases and the V segment lost 4 bases, leaving 8 bases of the junction unmatched. The CDR3 totals 16 residues. In nucleotides, the CDR3 is TGCGCCAGCAGCGCCCGACTAGCGGGAGTATACTACGAGCAGTACTTC. Amino acids: CASSARLAGVYYEQYF.

CDR3 region: CASSQDRGPYEQYF. DNA of the CDR3: TGCGCCAGCAGCCAGGACAGGGGGCCCTACGAGCAGTACTTC. The rearrangement links TRBV5-1 to TRBJ2-7; 11 nucleotides align to TRBD1. Germline V gene sequence: CDR1 SGHRS, CDR2 YFSETQ. The CDR3 is 14 amino acids. V lost 4 bases to trimming and J lost 2 bases; unmatched junction nucleotides: 2.

The chain uses TRBV15 and TRBJ1-4; the D is unclear. V was cut by 0 bases and J by 3 bases, with 8 bases left in between. Looked up from germline, CDR1 is LNHNV and CDR2 is YYDKDF (reference sequence). The CDR3 loop spans 15 amino acids. The CDR3 DNA sequence: TGTGCCACCAGCAGAGAACGTGGGGCTAATGAAAAACTGTTTTTT. Its translation is CATSRERGANEKLFF.

The chain combines TRBV15 with TRBJ1-6; 8 bases match TRBD1. J lost 7 bases, V lost 4 bases, and 9 bases had no gene match. The CDR3 is 16 amino acids. Germline assignment: CDR1 LNHNV and CDR2 YYDKDF (reference sequence). The CDR3 bases are TGTGCCACCAGCACCCAACGGACAGGGCCGAATTCACCCCTCCACTTT. This translates into CATSTQRTGPNSPLHF.

This chain uses TRBV27 with TRBJ2-7; 9 bases are shared with TRBD1. The CDR3 runs to 14 residues. After removal of 3 bases from V and 2 bases from J, the junction contained 2 bases not matched to a gene. Germline V lookup: CDR1 MNHEY, CDR2 SMNVEV (reference sequence). The CDR3 loop reads CASSFGTGTYEQYF. The CDR3 DNA follows: TGTGCCAGCAGTTTCGGGACAGGGACCTACGAGCAGTACTTC.

This clone has only one observation. The chain is built from TRBV9 and TRBJ1-1, with a weak D call TRBD1 (5 bases). The CDR3 is made up of 13 amino acids. V was clipped by 0 bases and J by 7 bases, with 10 bases between them. Germline V lookup: CDR1 SGDLS, CDR2 YYNGEE. The CDR3 DNA reads as TGTGCCAGCAGCGTAGTGGGGACGGGTGAAGCTTTCTTT. Translated, it gives CASSVVGTGEAFF.